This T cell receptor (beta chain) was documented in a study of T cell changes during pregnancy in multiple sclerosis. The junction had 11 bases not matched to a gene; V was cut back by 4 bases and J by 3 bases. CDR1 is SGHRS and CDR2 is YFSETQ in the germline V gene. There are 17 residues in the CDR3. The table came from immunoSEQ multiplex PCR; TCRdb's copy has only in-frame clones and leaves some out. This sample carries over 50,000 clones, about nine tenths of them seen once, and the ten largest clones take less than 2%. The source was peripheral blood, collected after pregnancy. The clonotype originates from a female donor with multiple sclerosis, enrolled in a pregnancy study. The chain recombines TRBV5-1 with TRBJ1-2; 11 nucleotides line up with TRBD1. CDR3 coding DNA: TGCGCCAGCAGCGTGATACCCATGGGACAGGGGGACTATGGCTACACCTTC. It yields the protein CASSVIPMGQGDYGYTF.